This T cell receptor beta chain was sequenced during a study of molecular identifiers for immune sequencing clone quantification. A single record per CDR3 protein comes from TCRdb applying MiXCR to the PCR reads. The data show under 800,000 distinct CDR3 sequences, roughly 23% seen once. Study conclusions and caveats: Effector cells had over 99% of their molecules in clones above 20 RNA copies, while naive cells had under 1%. For highly expanded clones, sizes could be underestimated when identical TCR molecules share a barcode.

This clonotype showed up many times. Antigen unknown. Sequenced material: naive CD8+ T cells from blood, with Jurkat cell RNA spiked in. The subset: FACS-sorted CD8+CD4-CCR7+CD45RA+ naive T cells. This TCR was recovered from a human donor in good health. Some libraries in this study had Jurkat cell RNA spiked in.

The chain's CDR3 is CASGLEDIPYTEAFF. CDR3 nucleotides: TGTGCTAGTGGTTTGGAGGACATTCCATACACTGAAGCTTTCTTT. The V gene is TRBV12-5, the J gene TRBJ1-1, with TRBD1 as a possible D gene (5 bases). The CDR3 loop spans 15 amino acids. V was cut by 1 base and J by 3 bases, with 12 bases left in between. CDR1 LGHNT and CDR2 FRNRAP come from the germline V gene.